A selection of T cell receptor beta chains follows, all from one sample in a study of T-cell reconstitution after alpha-beta-depleted transplantation in children. TCRdb re-derived calls from the PCR reads in MiXCR, one entry per CDR3 protein. The profile shows about 460,000 distinct CDR3 sequences, 9.5% to 12% of them singletons. The sample in question was PBMCs, mostly from graft donor cells, obtained 180 days after TCRalphabeta/CD19-depleted stem cell transplant. These receptors came from a female patient between 2 and 15 years old who had a stem cell transplant for aplastic anemia, so the T cells may come from the graft donor. Each CDR3 is given with its conserved first and last residue. Fields, in order: clone size, V gene, D gene, J gene, CDR3 DNA, CDR3 protein. D genes are given only for firm matches. Clone size is shown for a subset of rows, as once, few, many or a class of expanded clone.

clone_size: few; v_call: TRBV29-1; d_call: .; j_call: TRBJ2-3; cdr3_nt: TGCAGCGTTGAAGGGGGGAGTAGCGGAACAGATACGCAGTATTTT; cdr3_aa: CSVEGGSSGTDTQYF
clone_size: .; v_call: TRBV2; d_call: .; j_call: TRBJ2-1; cdr3_nt: TGTGCCAGCAGAATCGCCCATTCGGGGGCCCACCCCTACAATGAGCAGTTCTTC; cdr3_aa: CASRIAHSGAHPYNEQFF
clone_size: many; v_call: TRBV28; d_call: .; j_call: TRBJ1-5; cdr3_nt: TGTGCCAGCAGCCCCCGTGGCGCCGGACACCCAGGAAATCAGCCCCAGCATTTT; cdr3_aa: CASSPRGAGHPGNQPQHF
clone_size: many; v_call: TRBV7-3; d_call: .; j_call: TRBJ2-7; cdr3_nt: TGTGCCAGCAGCTTGAACGCGGGACCCTACGAGCAGTACTTC; cdr3_aa: CASSLNAGPYEQYF
clone_size: many; v_call: TRBV24-1; d_call: .; j_call: TRBJ2-5; cdr3_nt: TGTGCCACCAGCGCATTCGGGGAGACCCAGTACTTC; cdr3_aa: CATSAFGETQYF
clone_size: few; v_call: TRBV27; d_call: .; j_call: TRBJ2-1; cdr3_nt: TGTGCCAGCAGCTTACATGCGGGAAAGGGGCCCTACAATGAGCAGTTCTTC; cdr3_aa: CASSLHAGKGPYNEQFF
clone_size: .; v_call: TRBV9; d_call: .; j_call: TRBJ2-7; cdr3_nt: TGTGCCAGCAGCAAGGACACCGTCGGGTCCTACGAGCAGTACTTC; cdr3_aa: CASSKDTVGSYEQYF
clone_size: few; v_call: TRBV6-2/TRBV6-3; d_call: .; j_call: TRBJ1-1; cdr3_nt: TGTGCCAGCAGCCCCGGGGGCTGGAACACTGAAGCTTTCTTT; cdr3_aa: CASSPGGWNTEAFF
clone_size: few; v_call: TRBV3-1; d_call: .; j_call: TRBJ2-3; cdr3_nt: TGTGCCAGCAGCCAAGACATGGGGAATACGCAGTATTTT; cdr3_aa: CASSQDMGNTQYF
clone_size: many; v_call: TRBV7-6; d_call: .; j_call: TRBJ2-7; cdr3_nt: TGTGCCAGCAGTCGGGACGGGGACTACGAGCAGTACTTC; cdr3_aa: CASSRDGDYEQYF
clone_size: few; v_call: TRBV20-1; d_call: .; j_call: TRBJ1-6; cdr3_nt: TGCAGTGCTAGTGACAGACCCTACCTCAACTCCTATAATTCACCCCTCCACTTT; cdr3_aa: CSASDRPYLNSYNSPLHF
clone_size: .; v_call: TRBV7-3; d_call: TRBD2; j_call: TRBJ2-1; cdr3_nt: TGTGCCATCAGCTTAGCGGGAGCGTGGGAGCAGTTCTTC; cdr3_aa: CAISLAGAWEQFF
clone_size: few; v_call: TRBV20-1; d_call: .; j_call: TRBJ1-5; cdr3_nt: TGCAGTGTGGAGAGGGCTTCAGGGGTAATCAATCAGCCCCAGCATTTT; cdr3_aa: CSVERASGVINQPQHF
clone_size: .; v_call: TRBV20-1; d_call: .; j_call: TRBJ1-5; cdr3_nt: TGCAGTGCTAGAGGGGTTAGCAATCAGCCCCAGCATTTT; cdr3_aa: CSARGVSNQPQHF
clone_size: .; v_call: TRBV4-3; d_call: .; j_call: TRBJ1-2; cdr3_nt: TGCGCCAGCAGCCCTACAGGGAGGGTATACTATGGCTACACCTTC; cdr3_aa: CASSPTGRVYYGYTF
clone_size: .; v_call: TRBV20-1; d_call: TRBD1; j_call: TRBJ2-2; cdr3_nt: TGCAGTGCGGTTCCAGGGGGCTCCACCGGGGAGCTGTTTTTT; cdr3_aa: CSAVPGGSTGELFF
clone_size: few; v_call: TRBV5-6; d_call: TRBD1; j_call: TRBJ2-5; cdr3_nt: TGTGCCAGCAGCTTGCAATCATTGGGCAGGGGGTTAGAGACCCAGTACTTC; cdr3_aa: CASSLQSLGRGLETQYF
clone_size: .; v_call: TRBV7-9; d_call: .; j_call: TRBJ1-5; cdr3_nt: TGTGCCAGCAGCCGGGACGGATACGATCAGCCCCAGCATTTT; cdr3_aa: CASSRDGYDQPQHF
clone_size: .; v_call: TRBV6-5; d_call: .; j_call: TRBJ2-1; cdr3_nt: TGTGCCAGCAGTTACTCCAGCGCATCCTACAATGAGCAGTTCTTC; cdr3_aa: CASSYSSASYNEQFF
clone_size: .; v_call: TRBV28; d_call: .; j_call: TRBJ1-2; cdr3_nt: TGTGCCAGCAATCCACGGACCTATGGCTACACCTTC; cdr3_aa: CASNPRTYGYTF
clone_size: many; v_call: TRBV7-3; d_call: .; j_call: TRBJ2-1; cdr3_nt: TGTGCCGGCATATTGGGTGGGGGAAGGAATGAGCAGTTCTTC; cdr3_aa: CAGILGGGRNEQFF
clone_size: few; v_call: TRBV20-1; d_call: TRBD1; j_call: TRBJ2-2; cdr3_nt: TGCAGTGCGGGACAGGGGTCCGGGGAGCTGTTTTTT; cdr3_aa: CSAGQGSGELFF
clone_size: many; v_call: TRBV12-3/TRBV12-4; d_call: .; j_call: TRBJ2-7; cdr3_nt: TGTGCCAGCAGTTTTGGGGGGGCCTCCTACGAGCAGTACTTC; cdr3_aa: CASSFGGASYEQYF
clone_size: .; v_call: TRBV7-8; d_call: TRBD1; j_call: TRBJ2-1; cdr3_nt: TGTGCCAGCAGCTGGAAACTGGGACAGGGGGGCTTCAATGAGCAGTTCTTC; cdr3_aa: CASSWKLGQGGFNEQFF
clone_size: few; v_call: TRBV20-1; d_call: TRBD2; j_call: TRBJ2-1; cdr3_nt: TGCAGTGCTAGAGAGCTAGCGGGAGGGTATCACAATGAGCAGTTCTTC; cdr3_aa: CSARELAGGYHNEQFF
clone_size: .; v_call: TRBV5-1; d_call: TRBD1; j_call: TRBJ2-7; cdr3_nt: TGCGCCAGCAGAAATGACAGGGACTCCTACGAGCAGTACTTC; cdr3_aa: CASRNDRDSYEQYF
clone_size: .; v_call: TRBV24-1; d_call: TRBD1; j_call: TRBJ2-1; cdr3_nt: TGTGCCACCAGTGAGGGACAGGGGGTCCAGGGTGAGCAGTTCTTC; cdr3_aa: CATSEGQGVQGEQFF
clone_size: .; v_call: TRBV6-5; d_call: .; j_call: TRBJ2-5; cdr3_nt: TGTGCCAGCAGTTACCACGGACACGGTCAAGAGACCCAGTACTTC; cdr3_aa: CASSYHGHGQETQYF
clone_size: few; v_call: TRBV7-8; d_call: .; j_call: TRBJ1-2; cdr3_nt: TGTGCCAGCAGCCTACTAAGAGGGTACTATGGCTACACCTTC; cdr3_aa: CASSLLRGYYGYTF
clone_size: .; v_call: TRBV7-2; d_call: .; j_call: TRBJ2-7; cdr3_nt: TGTGCCAGCAGCCCGGGGGCAGGGACCGCCTACGAGCAGTACTTC; cdr3_aa: CASSPGAGTAYEQYF
clone_size: few; v_call: TRBV5-1; d_call: .; j_call: TRBJ2-1; cdr3_nt: TGCGCCAGCAGCTTCTACAACCCCAACAATGAGCAGTTCTTC; cdr3_aa: CASSFYNPNNEQFF
clone_size: .; v_call: TRBV27; d_call: TRBD2; j_call: TRBJ2-7; cdr3_nt: TGTGCCAGCAGTTTGAATCGTGGACTAGCGGGATTTCAGCAGTACTTC; cdr3_aa: CASSLNRGLAGFQQYF
clone_size: .; v_call: TRBV30; d_call: .; j_call: TRBJ2-7; cdr3_nt: TGTGCCTGGAGTGTGATCCACGAGCAGTACTTC; cdr3_aa: CAWSVIHEQYF
clone_size: few; v_call: TRBV7-2; d_call: .; j_call: TRBJ1-5; cdr3_nt: TGTGCCAGCAGCTTAGAACCTAATCTCGTTCAGCCCCAGCATTTT; cdr3_aa: CASSLEPNLVQPQHF
clone_size: .; v_call: TRBV7-3; d_call: TRBD1; j_call: TRBJ2-7; cdr3_nt: TGTGCCAGCAGCTCTCAGGGGGCTAGGGAGCAGTACTTC; cdr3_aa: CASSSQGAREQYF
clone_size: .; v_call: TRBV12-3/TRBV12-4; d_call: TRBD2; j_call: TRBJ2-1; cdr3_nt: TGTGCCAGCAGACTAAGCGGGATAGAATACAATGAGCAGTTCTTC; cdr3_aa: CASRLSGIEYNEQFF
clone_size: .; v_call: TRBV6-5; d_call: .; j_call: TRBJ2-1; cdr3_nt: TGTGCCAGCAGTTACAGTAGCGCCCCCCCTTCCTACAATGAGCAGTTCTTC; cdr3_aa: CASSYSSAPPSYNEQFF
clone_size: .; v_call: TRBV9; d_call: TRBD2; j_call: TRBJ2-1; cdr3_nt: TGTGCCAGCAGCGTAGGAAACTTAGCGGGTCCCTACAATGAGCAGTTCTTC; cdr3_aa: CASSVGNLAGPYNEQFF
clone_size: few; v_call: TRBV20-1; d_call: .; j_call: TRBJ1-1; cdr3_nt: TGCAGTGCTAGAGGAGACACTGAAGCTTTCTTT; cdr3_aa: CSARGDTEAFF
clone_size: .; v_call: TRBV15; d_call: .; j_call: TRBJ2-3; cdr3_nt: TGTGCCACCAGCAGACAGAATCAGTTCACAGATACGCAGTATTTT; cdr3_aa: CATSRQNQFTDTQYF
clone_size: many; v_call: TRBV7-2; d_call: TRBD1; j_call: TRBJ1-3; cdr3_nt: TGTGCCAGCAGCTTAGCGAGGGACAGGAAGCGAAACACCATATATTTT; cdr3_aa: CASSLARDRKRNTIYF
clone_size: few; v_call: TRBV3-1; d_call: .; j_call: TRBJ2-1; cdr3_nt: TGTGCCAGCAGCCAAACCTACAATGAGCAGTTCTTC; cdr3_aa: CASSQTYNEQFF
clone_size: few; v_call: TRBV4-1; d_call: .; j_call: TRBJ2-1; cdr3_nt: TGCGCCAGCAGCGGGGGTCACAATGAGCAGTTCTTC; cdr3_aa: CASSGGHNEQFF
clone_size: .; v_call: TRBV10-3; d_call: .; j_call: TRBJ2-1; cdr3_nt: TGTGCCATCAGTTTCCCCCAGGGGCAATCCTCCTACAATGAGCAGTTCTTC; cdr3_aa: CAISFPQGQSSYNEQFF
clone_size: .; v_call: TRBV11-2; d_call: .; j_call: TRBJ2-5; cdr3_nt: TGTGCCAGCAGCTTTTCTTCTAGCCGACAGGGCGGGGGTTCGGTCCAAGAGACCCAGTACTTC; cdr3_aa: CASSFSSSRQGGGSVQETQYF
clone_size: once; v_call: TRBV19; d_call: TRBD2; j_call: TRBJ2-1; cdr3_nt: TGTGCCAGTAGTATAGTCGGCGGGAGCTCCTACAATGAGCAGTTCTTC; cdr3_aa: CASSIVGGSSYNEQFF